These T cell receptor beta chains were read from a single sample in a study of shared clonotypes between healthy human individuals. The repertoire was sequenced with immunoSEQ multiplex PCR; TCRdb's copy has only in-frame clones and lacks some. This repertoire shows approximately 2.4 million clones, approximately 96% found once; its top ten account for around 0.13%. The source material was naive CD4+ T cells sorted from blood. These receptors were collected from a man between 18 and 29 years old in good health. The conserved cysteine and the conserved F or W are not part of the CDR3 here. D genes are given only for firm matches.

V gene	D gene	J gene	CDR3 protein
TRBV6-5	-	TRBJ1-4	ASSYVINEKLF
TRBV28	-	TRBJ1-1	ASSPPRNGNTEAF
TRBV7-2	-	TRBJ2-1	ASREGTHSYNEQF
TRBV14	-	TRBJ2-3	ASSQESTQLGNTQY
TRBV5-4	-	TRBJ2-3	ASSLSQGTDTQY
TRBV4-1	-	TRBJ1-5	ASSQDFLGAQPQH
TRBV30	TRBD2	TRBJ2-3	AWSSGLAGGPDTQY
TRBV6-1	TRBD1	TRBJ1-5	ATTQTGDRNQPQH
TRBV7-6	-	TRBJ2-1	ASSWAGTSSYNEQF
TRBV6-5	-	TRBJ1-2	ASSRHPGYGYT
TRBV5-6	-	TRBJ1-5	ASSLSPSGDQPQH
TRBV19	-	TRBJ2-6	ASSTGAGANVLT
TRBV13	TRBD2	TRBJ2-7	ASRPSSGRVEQY
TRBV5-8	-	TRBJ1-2	ASSFEGDYGYT
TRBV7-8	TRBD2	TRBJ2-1	ASSFIAGYNEQF
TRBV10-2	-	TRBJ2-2	ASSEWYTGELF
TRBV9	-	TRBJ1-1	ASSVATELNTEAF
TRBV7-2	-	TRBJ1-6	ASSLTAKVNSPLH
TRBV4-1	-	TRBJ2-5	ASSYSGAGQETQY
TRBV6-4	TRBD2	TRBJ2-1	ASSDQGTSGRSEQF
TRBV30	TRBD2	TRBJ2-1	ALLAGVYSEQF
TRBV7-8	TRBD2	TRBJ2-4	ASSPTSGGAGKNIQY
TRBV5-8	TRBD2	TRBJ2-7	ASSLIVFLAGETYEQY
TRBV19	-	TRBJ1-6	ASSIDLTSPLH
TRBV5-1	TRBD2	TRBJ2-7	ASSWTSGGPYEQY
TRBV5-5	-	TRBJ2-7	ASSAPQRAQDEQY
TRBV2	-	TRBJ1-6	ASSRTERRPLH
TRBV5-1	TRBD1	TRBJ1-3	ASSLGTPGGNTIY